Below, 12 T cell receptor beta chains from the same sample are listed, as sequenced in a study of T cell repertoires in cytomegalovirus infection. Antigens of these TCRs are unknown. MiXCR, run by TCRdb on the reads, gives a single entry per CDR3 protein. The sample contains hundreds of thousands of distinct CDR3 sequences, just under 30% of which appear only once. The sample here was cultured PBMCs, taken from culture after CMV antigen stimulation. These receptors were collected from a human donor in good health (CMV status not recorded). Some clones in this sample may be carry-over from other donors' samples.

This clonotype was recorded only once. V is TRBV19 and J is TRBJ1-1; 7 nucleotides match TRBD1. The V gene's germline CDR1 is LNHDA and CDR2 SQIVND (reference sequence). V shed 9 bases and J 4 bases; nucleotides not matched to a gene: 8. The CDR3 totals 13 residues. CDR3 loop: CASYQGGGTEAFF. The CDR3 nucleotides read TGTGCCAGCTACCAGGGGGGAGGCACTGAAGCTTTCTTT.

The chain is built from TRBV15 and TRBJ2-3; 7 nucleotides match TRBD2. The CDR3 extends over 17 amino acids. V lost 3 bases, J lost 3 bases, and 12 bases stayed unmatched. Looked up from germline, CDR1 is LNHNV and CDR2 is YYDKDF (reference sequence). The CDR3 region is CATSRDLAETRTDTQYF. Written as DNA, the CDR3 is TGTGCCACCAGCAGGGACCTAGCGGAAACAAGGACAGATACGCAGTATTTT.

The chain combines TRBV12-3 or TRBV12-4 with TRBJ2-3; 7 nucleotides line up with TRBD2. Germline trimming cut 8 bases from V and 0 bases from J; bases unmatched to any gene: 8. The CDR3 sequence is 15 residues long. The CDR3 sequence is CASWLAVLSTDTQYF. In nucleotides, the CDR3 is TGTGCCAGCTGGCTAGCGGTCCTTAGCACAGATACGCAGTATTTT.

Only one count was recorded for this clonotype. Its ends do not fully match the called genes, so a read error is possible. The chain is built from TRBV6-1 and TRBJ2-1, with TRBD2 matching 10 bases. Germline V lookup: CDR1 MNHNS, CDR2 SASEGT. CDR3 length equals 16 residues. CDR3 sequence (DNA): TGTGCCAGCAATACACTAGCGGGGAATCCCTACAATGAGCGGTTCTTC. Residues: CASNTLAGNPYNERFF.

The genes are TRBV13 and TRBJ1-1, with a possible D match to TRBD1 (5 bases). V was clipped by 7 bases and J by 5 bases, with 20 bases between them. CDR1 is PRHDT and CDR2 is FYEKMQ in the germline V gene (reference sequence). The CDR3 sequence is 15 residues long. DNA for the CDR3: TGTGCCAGCAAAAGAACAGCAGGGAGTTGGACTGAAGCTTTCTTT. Its translation is CASKRTAGSWTEAFF.

This clonotype showed up just a few times. The chain carries TRBV4-2 and TRBJ2-7; D may be TRBD1 (5 bases). Germline lookup yields CDR1 LGHNA and CDR2 YNFKEQ. CDR3 length equals 13 residues. V was pared by 3 bases and J by 6 bases, with 12 bases between. This chain's CDR3 is CASSHLTQGEQYF. The CDR3 DNA reads as TGTGCCAGCAGCCACCTAACTCAGGGCGAGCAGTACTTC.

This clonotype was seen a handful of times. This chain links TRBV9 with TRBJ2-3; no clear D. The V and J ends lost 1 base and 0 bases respectively, with 9 bases between them. Germline V gives CDR1 SGDLS, CDR2 YYNGEE. This CDR3 region has 15 residues. Here the CDR3 reads CASSVQATSTDTQYF. Written as DNA, the CDR3 is TGTGCCAGCAGCGTACAGGCTACTAGCACAGATACGCAGTATTTT. The whole variable domain, filled in from reference TRBV9 and TRBJ2-3, reads DSGVTQTPKHLITATGQRVTLRCSPRSGDLSVYWYQQSLDQGLQFLIQYYNGEERAKGNILERFSAQQFPDLHSELNLSSLELGDSALYFCASSVQATSTDTQYFGPGTRLTVL.

The chain links TRBV10-3 to TRBJ1-2; weak D call: TRBD1 (5 bases). This CDR3 contains 13 residues. Trimming took off 2 bases at V and 3 bases at J, with 7 bases between the two ends. Germline V gene sequence: CDR1 ENHRY, CDR2 SYGVKD. The CDR3 region has the DNA TGTGCCATCAGTGAGGAAGGGGACTATGGCTACACCTTC. Translating it yields CAISEEGDYGYTF.

The CDR3 sequence is CSASSGTGTYEQYF. CDR3 DNA sequence: TGCAGTGCTAGTTCGGGGACAGGGACCTACGAGCAGTACTTC. The rearrangement links TRBV20-1 to TRBJ2-7, with 9 positions matching TRBD1. With 3 bases clipped from V and 2 bases from J, the junction kept 5 bases outside the gene matches. Germline CDR1 reads DFQATT; CDR2 reads SNEGSKA (reference sequence). The CDR3 spans 14 residues.

The chain carries TRBV12-3 or TRBV12-4 and TRBJ1-5; TRBD1 matches at 12 bases. This CDR3 contains 18 residues. V lost 5 bases and J lost 2; bases outside the gene matches: 10. Here the CDR3 DNA reads TGTGCCAGCAGTCACCCCCCCGGGACAGGGGGCGGCAATCAGCCCCAGCATTTT. Amino acids: CASSHPPGTGGGNQPQHF.

The CDR3 nucleotides read TGTGCCAGCAGTCCGCTCCGCTGGGGGGAAGAGACCCAGTACTTC. Protein product: CASSPLRWGEETQYF. The chain is built from TRBV6-2 or TRBV6-3 and TRBJ2-5, with a possible D match to TRBD2 (6 bases). The germline gives CDR1 MNHEY, CDR2 SVGEGT. Trimming shortened V by 5 bases and J by 3 bases, and 16 bases separated the two germline ends. The CDR3 loop spans 15 amino acids.

This sequence joins TRBV7-6 and TRBJ2-7, with 12 bases lining up with TRBD2. The J segment lost 0 bases and the V segment lost 5 bases, leaving 20 bases of the junction unmatched. There are 21 residues in the CDR3. Germline loops: CDR1 SGHVS, CDR2 FNYEAQ. Here the CDR3 reads CASSPERLAGATPRSSYEQYF. As DNA, the CDR3 is TGTGCCAGCAGCCCCGAGCGACTAGCGGGAGCCACCCCTAGGAGCTCCTACGAGCAGTACTTC.